This T cell receptor beta chain appears in the sequencing data of a study of beta chain features in type 1 diabetes. Background on the study: Summed over all samples, the examined sorted cells came to roughly 110,000,000.

Germline V gives CDR1 MNHEY, CDR2 SMNVEV (reference sequence). The V gene end was trimmed by 5 bases and the J gene end by 0 bases; junction bases not matched to a gene: 7. The CDR3 is 17 residues long. This clone was seen a handful of times. Antigen: not known. General study findings and limits: Shortening that was moderate but significant affected the TCRB CDR3s of Type 1 diabetes patients in all four CD4+ subsets. Amplification by PCR could prefer shorter templates, with the same effect in patients and controls. Patients' naive, central memory and Treg TCRB repertoires seemed closer to one another than those of healthy donors. Whether HLA type affects TCRB rearrangement stayed undetermined in the present work.

Sequenced material consisted of expressed TCRB transcripts (all of the isolated RNA was reverse transcribed). TCRdb's table, derived via immunoSEQ multiplex PCR, lists solely in-frame clones and lacks some. The repertoire holds roughly 300,000 clones, with roughly 9% as singletons. The chain joins TRBV27 to TRBJ2-3, with 11 positions matching TRBD2. Sequenced sample: central memory CD4+ T cells from blood. This clonotype was sampled from a man aged 25-45 years with type 1 diabetes. CDR3 sequence: CASSTSGGAYSTDTQYF. The CDR3 region has the DNA TGTGCCAGCAGTACTAGCGGGGGAGCCTATAGCACAGATACGCAGTATTTT.